The next 6 T cell receptor beta chains were all read from a single sample in a study of cytomegalovirus exposure and HLA in healthy donors. Primers: 60 Vbeta forward and 13 Jbeta reverse. This table comes from immunoSEQ multiplex PCR, and its TCRdb copy is limited to in-frame clones, with some not included. This sample carries roughly 130,000 clones, around 83% of them seen once, and the ten largest clones take 2.5% to 3%. Specimen: PBMCs. These receptors came from a woman aged 18 to 35 in good health and CMV-seropositive.

V and J are TRBV28 and TRBJ1-4; D gene ambiguous. CDR3 length: 11 residues. The V gene's germline CDR1 is MDHEN and CDR2 SYDVKM. V shed 8 bases and J shed 8 bases, with 9 bases lying between them. Written as DNA, the CDR3 is TGTGCCAGCGGCCGCTGGGAAAAACTGTTTTTT. It yields the protein CASGRWEKLFF.

V and J are TRBV14 and TRBJ2-6; 8 nucleotides match TRBD1. Trimming removed 4 bases from V and 0 bases from J; junction bases left unmatched: 5. This CDR3 contains 17 residues. CDR1 SGHDN and CDR2 FVKESK come from the germline V gene. Written as DNA, the CDR3 is TGTGCCAGCAGCCGGGGACAGGCTAGCTCTGGGGCCAACGTCCTGACTTTC. Translation: CASSRGQASSGANVLTF.

The gene calls are TRBV9 and TRBJ2-7; a weak D match, TRBD1 (6 bases). The V end lost 5 bases, the J end lost 2 bases, and 14 bases lay between the germline ends. This CDR3 has 14 residues. Germline loops: CDR1 SGDLS, CDR2 YYNGEE. This CDR3 is CASSPGTPAYEQYF. The CDR3 DNA reads TGTGCCAGCAGTCCCGGGACACCAGCCTACGAGCAGTACTTC.

The CDR3 region has the DNA TGTGCCAGCAGCGGTGGACATTTCTACGAGCAGTACTTC. Its protein is CASSGGHFYEQYF. The chain has TRBV9 and TRBJ2-7; D is perhaps TRBD1 (5 bases). The CDR3 consists of 13 residues. The germline V and J ends were trimmed by 3 bases and 3 bases, with 10 bases remaining between them. CDR1 SGDLS and CDR2 YYNGEE come from the germline V gene.

The chain links TRBV10-3 to TRBJ2-7; D is uncertain. The CDR3 is made up of 15 amino acids. Germline CDR1 reads ENHRY; CDR2 reads SYGVKD. The V end lost 1 base, the J end lost 3 bases, and 13 bases lay between the germline ends. Written as DNA, the CDR3 is TGTGCCATCAGTGAGTATGAACAGATGAACTACGAGCAGTACTTC. Protein sequence: CAISEYEQMNYEQYF.

The rearrangement links TRBV11-2 to TRBJ2-3; D is possibly TRBD2 (6 bases). The CDR3 loop spans 16 amino acids. Per germline, CDR1 SGHAT and CDR2 FQNNGV. The ends were cut back, 5 bases at V and 5 bases at J, with 20 bases in the middle. The CDR3 spells CASSELRGTAGDTQYF. In DNA, the CDR3 is TGTGCCAGCAGCGAACTTCGGGGGACCGCGGGAGATACGCAGTATTTT.